Shown below are 31 T cell receptor beta chains from a single sample sequenced in a study of shared clonotypes between healthy human individuals. The naive CD8 population came from CD45RO-negative cells selected for CCR7, without terminally differentiated effector memory CD45RA+ cells. Here immunoSEQ multiplex PCR was the method, and the copy in TCRdb shows in-frame clones only, minus some. This table holds roughly 2,000,000 clones, about 94% found once. Sequencing was carried out using naive CD8+ T cells from PBMCs. The receptors come from a man aged 18-30 years in good health. Some clones in this sample may be carry-over from other donors' samples.

This chain uses TRBV19 with TRBJ2-6; the match to TRBD1 covers 8 bases. This CDR3 comprises 16 residues. After removal of 5 bases from V and 0 bases from J, the junction contained 3 bases not matched to a gene. The V gene's germline CDR1 is LNHDA and CDR2 SQIVND (reference sequence). The CDR3 DNA follows: TGTGCCAGTAGTTCGACAGGGGTCTCTGGGGCCAACGTCCTGACTTTC. Amino acids: CASSSTGVSGANVLTF.

A single count supports this clone. This chain joins TRBV7-9 and TRBJ2-7; possibly TRBD2 for D (5 bases). This CDR3 is built from 14 residues. In germline, CDR1 is SEHNR, CDR2 FQNEAQ (reference sequence). Trimming removed 1 base at V and 1 base at J, with 8 bases between. The CDR3 loop is CASSLDGLSYEQYF. The CDR3 DNA reads TGTGCCAGCAGCTTAGACGGACTTTCCTACGAGCAGTACTTC.

The chain employs TRBV28 and TRBJ2-4; TRBD1 is a possible D gene (5 bases). CDR3 size: 14 residues. In germline, CDR1 is MDHEN, CDR2 SYDVKM. V was clipped by 2 bases and J by 1 base, with 6 bases between them. The CDR3 coding sequence is TGTGCCAGCAGTTTAGCAGGGGCCAAAAACATTCAGTACTTC. Its protein is CASSLAGAKNIQYF.

J is TRBJ2-7 and V is TRBV11-1, with D tentatively TRBD1 (6 bases). V lost 0 bases and J 2 bases, leaving 11 bases between the germline ends. In germline, CDR1 is SGHAT, CDR2 FQDESV (reference sequence). CDR3 length: 15 residues. The CDR3 loop is CASSLAEGDPYEQYF. The CDR3 DNA sequence: TGTGCCAGCAGCTTAGCCGAGGGGGACCCCTACGAGCAGTACTTC.

This chain uses TRBV10-3 with TRBJ1-1; the D is unclear. The CDR3 contains 12 residues. V was trimmed by 11 bases and J by 1 base, leaving 11 bases between them. Germline values: CDR1 ENHRY, CDR2 SYGVKD. CDR3 in DNA: TGTGCCGCGGGAGGGTGGAACACTGAAGCTTTCTTT. Translating it yields CAAGGWNTEAFF.

For this clone: The same CDR3 can be traced to other DNA sequences in this sample. The V gene is TRBV9, the J gene TRBJ2-7; D remains ambiguous. CDR3 size: 11 residues. From germline, CDR1 is SGDLS and CDR2 YYNGEE. Between the trimmed V and J ends, which lost 7 bases and 1 base, there was a span of 6 bases. The CDR3 reads CASSSSYEQYF. As DNA, the CDR3 is TGTGCCAGCTCCTCATCCTACGAGCAGTACTTC.

As for this clone: This CDR3 is also generated by other DNA sequences in the sample. This rearrangement joins TRBV4-1 to TRBJ2-7, with 10 bases matching TRBD1. Germline loops: CDR1 MGHRA, CDR2 YSYEKL. V was clipped by 2 bases and J by 3 bases; unmatched bases: 1. CDR3 length: 14 residues. In DNA, the CDR3 is TGCGCCAGCAGCCAACGGGACAGGGGCTACGAGCAGTACTTC. Its translation: CASSQRDRGYEQYF.

Points on this clone: Other DNA sequences in this specimen translate into the identical CDR3. CDR3 nucleotide sequence: TGTGCCAGCAGCTCCACGCCGTACGAGCAGTACTTC. Amino acids: CASSSTPYEQYF. The genes are TRBV7-9 and TRBJ2-7; D ambiguous. The germline V gene encodes CDR1 SEHNR and CDR2 FQNEAQ (reference sequence). V lost 4 bases and J lost 4, with 8 bases in between. CDR3 length equals 12 residues.

The DNA for the CDR3 is TGTGCCAGCATCGGGACAGGGAACTATGGCTACACCTTC. It yields the protein CASIGTGNYGYTF. The chain carries TRBV5-4 and TRBJ1-2; TRBD1 matches at 9 bases. CDR3 length equals 13 residues. V trimming: 6 bases; J trimming: 2 bases; junction bases outside the gene matches: 2. The germline V gene has CDR1 SGHNT and CDR2 YYREEE (reference sequence).

For this clone: This same CDR3 is encoded by further DNA sequences in the sample. This chain's CDR3 is CASSLTGNEQFF. The CDR3 nucleotides are TGTGCCAGCAGCTTAACAGGCAATGAGCAGTTCTTC. The V gene is TRBV13, the J gene TRBJ2-1, with TRBD1 as a possible D gene (5 bases). Germline CDR1 is PRHDT and CDR2 is FYEKMQ (reference sequence). Trimming pared 2 bases from V and 6 bases from J, leaving 5 bases between. This CDR3 region has 12 residues. Drawing the rest from reference TRBV13 and TRBJ2-1, the complete variable domain is AAGVIQSPRHLIKEKRETATLKCYPIPRHDTVYWYQQGPGQDPQFLISFYEKMQSDKGSIPDRFSAQQFSDYHSELNMSSLELGDSALYFCASSLTGNEQFFGPGTRLTVL.

The rearrangement links TRBV27 to TRBJ2-1; tentative D call: TRBD2 (6 bases). V was clipped by 7 bases and J by 4 bases, with 17 bases between them. The germline CDR1 and CDR2 sequences are MNHEY and SMNVEV (reference sequence). The CDR3 has 15 residues. The CDR3 reads CASTIGGPGYNEQFF. CDR3 bases: TGTGCCAGCACCATCGGAGGGCCCGGATACAATGAGCAGTTCTTC.

This clone has more than one count but fewer than ten. Other DNA variants within this sample encode the same CDR3. The rearrangement joins TRBV9 to TRBJ2-2; a weak D match, TRBD1 (5 bases). This CDR3 comprises 13 residues. Trimming removed 3 bases from V and 2 bases from J, with 5 bases in between. Germline V gene sequence: CDR1 SGDLS, CDR2 YYNGEE. The CDR3 coding sequence is TGTGCCAGCAGCGGGGGCAACACCGGGGAGCTGTTTTTT. It specifies CASSGGNTGELFF.

The chain is built from TRBV27 and TRBJ2-2; 9 bases match TRBD2. V lost 6 bases, J lost 6 bases, and 8 bases stayed unmatched. The CDR3 length is 15 residues. CDR1 MNHEY and CDR2 SMNVEV come from the germline V gene (reference sequence). The CDR3 nucleotides are TGTGCCAGCAGCCCAGTAGCGGGAGAGGCCGGGGAGCTGTTTTTT. This encodes CASSPVAGEAGELFF.

This clone was detected a few times. The chain carries TRBV29-1 and TRBJ1-1, with D hard to call. Trimming cost V 4 bases and J 7 bases, with 13 bases left between them. Germline lookup yields CDR1 SQVTM and CDR2 ANQGSEA. The CDR3 is 12 residues long. The CDR3 sequence is CSVVGDAIEAFF. In nucleotides, the CDR3 is TGCAGCGTTGTTGGCGATGCTATTGAAGCTTTCTTT.

The V and J genes are TRBV5-1 and TRBJ2-7; D is tentatively TRBD1 or TRBD2 (5 bases each). V gave up 4 bases and J gave up 5 bases, with 19 bases separating them. CDR1 is SGHRS, CDR2 YFSETQ, per germline. The CDR3 loop spans 15 amino acids. The CDR3 bases are TGCGCCAGCAGCCCCTGGGACCGACGAAGGGACGAGCAGTACTTC. Protein sequence: CASSPWDRRRDEQYF.

V usage is TRBV2 and J usage is TRBJ2-1; TRBD2 matches at 12 bases. Unmatched junction bases numbered 3, after V lost 3 bases and J lost 0 bases. The CDR3 runs 17 residues. Germline CDR1 is SNHLY and CDR2 is FYNNEI. The CDR3 spells CASSDSSGRDSYNEQFF. In DNA, the CDR3 is TGTGCCAGCAGTGATTCTAGCGGGAGGGACTCCTACAATGAGCAGTTCTTC.

This clone was seen once. This CDR3 is CASSYPGGGKNEQFF. In DNA form, the CDR3 reads TGTGCCAGCAGTTACCCCGGCGGAGGGAAAAATGAGCAGTTCTTC. The chain couples TRBV6-5 to TRBJ2-1, with D maybe TRBD2 (6 bases). Trimming pared 2 bases from V and 7 bases from J, leaving 15 bases between. The CDR3 contains 15 residues. Germline V lookup: CDR1 MNHEY, CDR2 SVGAGI.

This chain links TRBV7-9 with TRBJ2-7; 9 positions match TRBD2. This CDR3 is built from 15 residues. The germline gives CDR1 SEHNR, CDR2 FQNEAQ (reference sequence). After removal of 8 bases from V and 0 bases from J, the junction contained 8 bases not matched to a gene. As DNA, the CDR3 is TGTGCCAGCCACAATAGCGGGAGCCCCTCCTACGAGCAGTACTTC. It yields the protein CASHNSGSPSYEQYF.

On this clone: The sample contains more than one DNA sequence encoding this CDR3. The gene calls are TRBV27 and TRBJ1-1; perhaps TRBD1 as D (6 bases). CDR1 and CDR2 (germline): MNHEY, SMNVEV (reference sequence). Trimming pared 2 bases from V and 2 bases from J, leaving 9 bases between. CDR3 length: 14 amino acids. In nucleotides, the CDR3 is TGTGCCAGCAGTTTAAGGGGGTACAACACTGAAGCTTTCTTT. Translation: CASSLRGYNTEAFF.

This chain joins TRBV19 and TRBJ1-1, with no clear D. Trimming pared 3 bases from V and 6 bases from J, leaving 11 bases between. The length of the CDR3 is 13 residues. Germline-derived CDR1 and CDR2 are LNHDA and SQIVND (reference sequence). This CDR3 reads CASSIRGSAEAFF. The CDR3 nucleotides are TGTGCCAGTAGTATCCGAGGGAGTGCTGAAGCTTTCTTT. The entire variable domain, with the rest obtained from reference TRBV19 and TRBJ1-1, is as follows: DGGITQSPKYLFRKEGQNVTLSCEQNLNHDAMYWYRQDPGQGLRLIYYSQIVNDFQKGDIAEGYSVSREKKESFPLTVTSAQKNPTAFYLCASSIRGSAEAFFGQGTRLTVV.

The V call is TRBV27, the J call TRBJ2-1; no firm D call. Germline V lookup: CDR1 MNHEY, CDR2 SMNVEV (reference sequence). With 0 bases removed from V and 0 bases from J, the gap between germline ends came to 15 bases. The CDR3 is 18 residues long. Here the CDR3 reads CASSLSAAPYSSYNEQFF. CDR3 DNA: TGTGCCAGCAGTTTATCGGCGGCACCATATAGCTCCTACAATGAGCAGTTCTTC.

The chain recombines TRBV7-7 with TRBJ2-7, with 7 bases aligning to TRBD1. The J segment lost 2 bases and the V segment lost 2 bases, leaving 6 bases of the junction unmatched. The germline gives CDR1 SSHAT, CDR2 FNYEAQ (reference sequence). This CDR3 has 15 amino acids. The CDR3 is CASSLSTGDAYEQYF. CDR3 coding DNA: TGTGCCAGCAGCTTATCAACAGGGGACGCCTACGAGCAGTACTTC.

The V call is TRBV28, the J call TRBJ1-4, with TRBD1 matching 11 bases. There are 18 residues in the CDR3. Germline CDR1 reads MDHEN; CDR2 reads SYDVKM. After removal of 3 bases from V and 8 bases from J, the junction contained 14 bases not matched to a gene. The CDR3 sequence: CASSFGGDRGSLREKLFF. The CDR3 region has the DNA TGTGCCAGCAGTTTTGGGGGGGACAGGGGGTCTTTGCGGGAAAAACTGTTTTTT.

The sample holds one count of this clone. The V call is TRBV9, the J call TRBJ1-2; no clear D. Germline V gene data show CDR1 as SGDLS and CDR2 as YYNGEE. Trimming removed 3 bases from V and 2 bases from J, with 17 bases in between. The CDR3 runs 16 residues. CDR3 coding DNA: TGTGCCAGCAGCGGCCCCGGGGAGGGCCTGAACTATGGCTACACCTTC. Translation: CASSGPGEGLNYGYTF.

The chain joins TRBV16 to TRBJ2-2, with 8 bases that match TRBD1. The CDR3 has 15 amino acids. Trimming took 1 base from V and 6 from J; bases not matched to a gene: 4. CDR1 and CDR2 from the germline V gene are KGHSY and FQNENV. CDR3 coding DNA: TGTGCCAGCAGCCAATGGGGGACAGGCTCCGGGGAGCTGTTTTTT. Protein: CASSQWGTGSGELFF.

The chain is built from TRBV5-1 and TRBJ2-7; no reliable D call. Trimming removed 3 bases from V and 0 bases from J, with 13 bases in between. The CDR3 is 15 residues long. The germline gives CDR1 SGHRS, CDR2 YFSETQ. Here the CDR3 reads CASSSDGVSSYEQYF. The CDR3 bases are TGCGCCAGCAGCTCGGACGGCGTGAGCTCCTACGAGCAGTACTTC. The full variable domain, completed using reference TRBV5-1 and TRBJ2-7, is KAGVTQTPRYLIKTRGQQVTLSCSPISGHRSVSWYQQTPGQGLQFLFEYFSETQRNKGNFPGRFSGRQFSNSRSEMNVSTLELGDSALYLCASSSDGVSSYEQYFGPGTRLTVT.

In its sample, this clone was seen once. V usage is TRBV15 and J usage is TRBJ1-2; maybe TRBD1 (5 bases). Trimming took 8 bases from V and 1 from J, leaving 11 bases between them. Germline V gives CDR1 LNHNV, CDR2 YYDKDF (reference sequence). This CDR3 is 13 amino acids long. CDR3 residues: CATGDGRNYGYTF. The CDR3 nucleotides are TGTGCCACCGGGGACGGCCGTAACTATGGCTACACCTTC. The full variable domain, its missing parts supplied by reference TRBV15 and TRBJ1-2, is DAMVIQNPRYQVTQFGKPVTLSCSQTLNHNVMYWYQQKSSQAPKLLFHYYDKDFNNEADTPDNFQSRRPNTSFCFLDIRSPGLGDTAMYLCATGDGRNYGYTFGSGTRLTVV.

V gene TRBV4-1 combines with J gene TRBJ2-1; D is possibly TRBD1 (6 bases). In germline, CDR1 is MGHRA, CDR2 YSYEKL. The CDR3 runs 17 residues. The ends were cut back, 1 base at V and 3 bases at J, with 16 bases in the middle. The CDR3 loop reads CASSQGPTGTHYNEQFF. The CDR3 bases are TGCGCCAGCAGCCAAGGTCCCACCGGGACACACTACAATGAGCAGTTCTTC.

The chain is built from TRBV7-9 and TRBJ1-2; unclear D gene. V lost 2 bases and J 3 bases, leaving 10 bases between the germline ends. From germline, CDR1 is SEHNR and CDR2 FQNEAQ (reference sequence). This CDR3 is built from 14 residues. CDR3 sequence: CASSLSPHYYGYTF. The DNA of the CDR3 is TGTGCCAGCAGCTTATCGCCCCACTACTATGGCTACACCTTC.

This sequence joins TRBV9 and TRBJ2-7; 9 bases fit TRBD2. This CDR3 has 15 residues. Germline lookup yields CDR1 SGDLS and CDR2 YYNGEE. The V gene end was trimmed by 4 bases and the J gene end by 2 bases; junction bases not matched to a gene: 7. For the CDR3, the DNA is TGTGCCAGCAGCAGAGCGGGCGGGAGGGCCTACGAGCAGTACTTC. Translated, it gives CASSRAGGRAYEQYF. The full variable domain, its missing parts supplied by reference TRBV9 and TRBJ2-7, is DSGVTQTPKHLITATGQRVTLRCSPRSGDLSVYWYQQSLDQGLQFLIQYYNGEERAKGNILERFSAQQFPDLHSELNLSSLELGDSALYFCASSRAGGRAYEQYFGPGTRLTVT.

V gene TRBV11-1 combines with J gene TRBJ1-5, with D possibly being TRBD1 (6 bases). Trimming cost V 6 bases and J 3 bases, with 15 bases left between them. Germline values: CDR1 SGHAT, CDR2 FQDESV (reference sequence). CDR3 length equals 15 residues. The CDR3 sequence is CASRDTGWLNQPQHF. CDR3 DNA sequence: TGTGCCAGCAGGGACACAGGGTGGCTCAATCAGCCCCAGCATTTT.